The clone carrying this T cell receptor (beta chain) was picked up a small number of times. This sample was taken from a study of beta chain features in type 1 diabetes. Expressed TCRB transcripts were sequenced because the isolated RNA had all been reverse transcribed beforehand. TCRdb keeps only in-frame clones here, not all; method: immunoSEQ multiplex PCR. The sample carries roughly 130,000 clones, 9% to 9.5% recorded once. CDR1 is SNHLY, CDR2 FYNNEI, per germline. CDR3 length equals 14 residues. V lost 2 bases and J 11 bases, leaving 15 bases between the germline ends. The sample consisted of central memory CD4+ T cells from blood. This receptor was obtained from a man younger than 30 in good health. This chain links TRBV2 with TRBJ1-4; D is perhaps TRBD1 (5 bases). CDR3 protein: CASSESQWGGKLFF. The CDR3 nucleotides are TGTGCCAGCAGTGAATCCCAGTGGGGGGGGAAACTGTTTTTT.